Listed below are T cell receptor beta chains from one sample, sequenced in a study of T cell responses to AZD1222 COVID-19 vaccine. Clones were sequenced by immunoSEQ multiplex PCR, and TCRdb holds only the in-frame ones, with some missing. The table records about 70,000 clones, just over 90% of them present only once. Source: peripheral blood, taken 28 days after the second AZD1222 dose. The receptors come from an adult who received the AZD1222 COVID-19 vaccine. The CDR3 runs from the conserved cysteine through the conserved F or W. The D gene is left open where the match is weak. The size entry is marked missing in some rows and otherwise reads once, few, many or a size class.

J gene	V gene	D gene	CDR3 length	clone size	CDR3 protein	CDR3 DNA
TRBJ1-3	TRBV19	-	14	-	CASKEGPSGNTIYF	TGTGCCAGTAAAGAGGGCCCCTCTGGAAACACCATATATTTT
TRBJ1-3	TRBV28	-	15	-	CASSLYYRSGNTIYF	TGTGCCAGCAGTTTATACTACAGGTCTGGAAACACCATATATTTT
TRBJ1-1	TRBV9	-	13	-	CASSVGANTEAFF	TGTGCCAGCAGCGTAGGGGCCAACACTGAAGCTTTCTTT
TRBJ2-3	TRBV11-2	TRBD2	18	-	CASSLGLAGLRAFDTQYF	TGTGCCAGCAGCCTGGGACTAGCGGGACTTAGAGCGTTTGATACGCAGTATTTT
TRBJ2-7	TRBV12-3/TRBV12-4	-	10	-	CASSLYEQYF	TGTGCCAGCAGCCTCTACGAGCAGTACTTC
TRBJ1-4	TRBV4-2	-	18	-	CASSFTKRLRGTNEKLFF	TGTGCCAGCAGCTTCACAAAGAGGCTAAGGGGGACTAATGAAAAACTGTTTTTT
TRBJ2-3	TRBV11-3	-	14	once	CASSLGRRTDTQYF	TGTGCCAGCAGCTTGGGACGGCGCACAGATACGCAGTATTTT
TRBJ2-5	TRBV7-9	TRBD1	16	-	CASSTIDRGAGETQYF	TGTGCCAGCAGCACCATCGACAGGGGAGCGGGAGAGACCCAGTACTTC
TRBJ1-2	TRBV6-5	-	13	-	CALGEAGTPGYTF	TGTGCATTGGGGGAGGCGGGAACCCCTGGCTACACCTTC
TRBJ2-3	TRBV7-9	TRBD2	11	-	CASSPSGGTYF	TGTGCCAGCAGTCCTAGCGGGGGGACGTATTTT
TRBJ1-1	TRBV12-3/TRBV12-4	-	12	-	CASAAGNTEAFF	TGTGCCAGTGCGGCGGGGAACACTGAAGCTTTCTTT
TRBJ2-7	TRBV7-3	TRBD2	14	-	CASSLLAGLNEQYF	TGTGCCAGCAGCTTGCTAGCGGGTCTCAACGAGCAGTACTTC
TRBJ2-5	TRBV28	-	16	-	CASRASRMGDKETQYF	TGTGCCAGCAGAGCCTCGAGAATGGGGGATAAGGAGACCCAGTACTTC
TRBJ1-6	TRBV6-5	TRBD1	15	-	CASSPPGQSNSPLHF	TGTGCCAGCAGTCCCCCGGGACAGAGTAATTCACCCCTCCACTTT
TRBJ1-3	TRBV7-6	-	17	-	CASSLLARDPGGNTIYF	TGTGCCAGCAGCTTACTTGCCCGGGACCCAGGAGGAAACACCATATATTTT
TRBJ2-3	TRBV3-1/TRBV3-2	-	14	-	CASSEGGGTDTQYF	TGTGCCAGCAGCGAGGGGGGGGGCACAGATACGCAGTATTTT
TRBJ2-1	TRBV7-8	TRBD2	16	-	CASSPASGGAYNEQFF	TGTGCCAGCAGCCCAGCTAGCGGGGGGGCCTACAATGAGCAGTTCTTC
TRBJ2-3	TRBV5-1	TRBD2	17	once	CASSPPGLAGGTDTQYF	TGCGCCAGCAGCCCGCCGGGACTAGCGGGGGGGACTGATACGCAGTATTTT
TRBJ1-4	TRBV10-3	TRBD1	15	-	CAISESAGGDEKLFF	TGTGCCATCAGTGAGTCGGCAGGGGGCGATGAAAAACTGTTTTTT
TRBJ2-7	TRBV5-4	-	15	-	CASSLTRGATYEQYF	TGTGCCAGCAGCTTGACCAGAGGAGCTACCTACGAGCAGTACTTC
TRBJ1-2	TRBV11-2	-	14	-	CASSLAGQPYGYTF	TGTGCCAGCAGCTTAGCGGGACAACCATATGGCTACACCTTC
TRBJ1-2	TRBV2	-	15	once	CASSGLDDVAYGYTF	TGTGCCAGCAGTGGACTTGACGACGTTGCCTATGGCTACACCTTC
TRBJ1-1	TRBV10-3	TRBD1	16	-	CAISGGQGGMNTEAFF	TGTGCCATCAGTGGGGGACAGGGTGGCATGAACACTGAAGCTTTCTTT
TRBJ1-5	TRBV2	-	13	-	CASSPNMNQPQHF	TGTGCCAGCAGTCCTAACATGAATCAGCCCCAGCATTTT
TRBJ1-2	TRBV4-1	TRBD1	14	-	CASSRGQEAYGYTF	TGCGCCAGCAGCCGAGGACAGGAGGCTTATGGCTACACCTTC
TRBJ2-7	TRBV19	-	16	-	CASSSYRVTVEYEQYF	TGTGCCAGTAGTTCCTACAGGGTAACGGTTGAGTACGAGCAGTACTTC
TRBJ1-2	TRBV7-9	-	17	-	CASSLALRAVPYYGYTF	TGTGCCAGCAGCTTAGCACTCAGGGCGGTCCCCTACTATGGCTACACCTTC
TRBJ2-7	TRBV5-6	-	15	-	CASSLGLGRSYEQYF	TGTGCCAGCAGCTTGGGGCTCGGCCGGTCCTACGAGCAGTACTTC
TRBJ1-5	TRBV4-1	TRBD1	16	-	CASSLHIAGGNQPQHF	TGCGCCAGCAGCCTCCACATAGCAGGGGGAAATCAGCCCCAGCATTTT
TRBJ2-7	TRBV2	TRBD1	16	-	CASRARTGTDLYEQYF	TGTGCCAGCAGAGCCAGGACCGGGACAGACCTCTACGAGCAGTACTTC
TRBJ1-1	TRBV7-8	-	15	-	CASSLTTVPNTEAFF	TGTGCCAGCAGCTTAACGACGGTCCCGAACACTGAAGCTTTCTTT
TRBJ2-5	TRBV4-1	TRBD1	16	-	CASSQSGTGGAETQYF	TGCGCCAGCAGCCAATCGGGGACAGGGGGCGCGGAGACCCAGTACTTC
TRBJ2-7	TRBV18	-	14	-	CASAPMGSSYEQYF	TGTGCCAGCGCCCCAATGGGTAGTTCCTACGAGCAGTACTTC
TRBJ2-1	TRBV7-9	TRBD2	14	-	CASSLGLAGDEQFF	TGTGCCAGCAGCTTAGGACTAGCGGGAGACGAGCAGTTCTTC
TRBJ1-5	TRBV6-5	-	13	-	CASTGGLEEPQHF	TGTGCCAGCACCGGGGGGCTGGAGGAGCCCCAGCATTTT
TRBJ1-1	TRBV27	-	11	-	CATGRGSEAFF	TGTGCCACTGGGAGAGGGTCTGAAGCTTTCTTT
TRBJ1-1	TRBV11-2	-	15	-	CASSLAGGGKIEAFF	TGTGCCAGCAGCTTAGCGGGGGGCGGAAAGATTGAAGCTTTCTTT
TRBJ1-3	TRBV3-1/TRBV3-2	-	14	-	CASSQDSSGNTIYF	TGTGCCAGCAGCCAAGACAGCTCTGGAAACACCATATATTTT
TRBJ2-5	TRBV2	-	12	-	CAGQRGGETQYF	TGTGCCGGCCAGAGGGGCGGAGAGACCCAGTACTTC
TRBJ2-5	TRBV7-9	-	14	few	CASTQAAGEETQYF	TGTGCCAGCACCCAGGCGGCAGGGGAAGAGACCCAGTACTTC
TRBJ1-1	TRBV30	-	13	-	CAWSLALDTEAFF	TGTGCCTGGAGTCTAGCGTTGGACACTGAAGCTTTCTTT
TRBJ2-4	TRBV7-9	-	12	-	CASIGALNIQYF	TGTGCCAGCATAGGAGCGCTGAACATTCAGTACTTC
TRBJ2-5	TRBV5-1	-	14	-	CASRPDRSGETQYF	TGCGCCAGCCGCCCCGACAGGTCTGGGGAGACCCAGTACTTC
TRBJ1-5	TRBV19	-	15	-	CASRGFSILNQPQHF	TGTGCCAGTAGGGGGTTCTCAATCCTCAATCAGCCCCAGCATTTT
TRBJ1-1	TRBV2	TRBD1	13	-	CASNRDRALEAFF	TGTGCCAGCAATCGCGACAGGGCCCTTGAAGCTTTCTTT
TRBJ1-5	TRBV27	-	14	-	CASSFSNSNQPQHF	TGTGCCAGCAGTTTCTCTAATAGCAATCAGCCCCAGCATTTT
TRBJ1-5	TRBV7-6	-	17	-	CASSPNRGTNSNQPQHF	TGTGCCAGCAGCCCAAATCGTGGGACAAATAGCAATCAGCCCCAGCATTTT
TRBJ1-1	TRBV10-3	-	14	-	CAIRPGSGDTEAFF	TGTGCCATCAGACCGGGGTCGGGGGACACTGAAGCTTTCTTT
TRBJ2-7	TRBV11-3	TRBD1	15	-	CASSSDRGAGLEQYF	TGTGCCAGCAGCTCAGACAGGGGCGCGGGGCTCGAGCAGTACTTC
TRBJ1-6	TRBV6-5	-	14	-	CASRYTGVNSPLHF	TGTGCCAGCAGGTATACAGGAGTTAATTCACCCCTCCACTTT
TRBJ2-1	TRBV19	TRBD2	15	-	CASSIWLAADNEQFF	TGTGCCAGTAGTATTTGGCTAGCGGCCGACAATGAGCAGTTCTTC
TRBJ1-3	TRBV18	-	16	-	CASSPTTGPTGNTIYF	TGTGCCAGCTCACCTACTACAGGTCCAACTGGAAACACCATATATTTT